A single sample gave rise to the 22 T cell receptor beta chains below, sequenced in a study of technical replicates of blood from a few donors. Assay: immunoSEQ multiplex PCR; the TCRdb copy retains only in-frame clones and omits some. Of fewer than 90,000 clones in the sample, roughly 93% were seen once. The sequencing sample was made of T cells isolated from PBMCs. These receptors all come from a human donor in good health.

This chain's CDR3 is CARRGTGHTGELFF. In DNA, the CDR3 is TGCGCCAGAAGGGGGACAGGGCACACCGGGGAGCTGTTTTTT. The chain combines TRBV5-1 with TRBJ2-2; 9 positions agree with TRBD1. The CDR3 runs 14 residues. The V gene's germline CDR1 is SGHRS and CDR2 YFSETQ. With 8 bases clipped from V and 3 bases from J, the junction kept 5 bases outside the gene matches.

This chain links TRBV6-5 with TRBJ2-2; D not resolved. The V gene's germline CDR1 is MNHEY and CDR2 SVGAGI. V lost 3 bases, J lost 7 bases, and 6 bases lay in between. The CDR3 totals 12 residues. The CDR3 region is CASSYLNGELFF. CDR3 DNA: TGTGCCAGCAGTTATTTAAACGGGGAGCTGTTTTTT.

This chain joins TRBV9 and TRBJ2-5; unclear D gene. V was pared by 2 bases and J by 4 bases, with 9 bases between. The CDR3 consists of 13 residues. Germline V lookup: CDR1 SGDLS, CDR2 YYNGEE. The CDR3 region is CASSVAQSETQYF. CDR3 nucleotides: TGTGCCAGCAGCGTCGCCCAGTCAGAGACCCAGTACTTC.

The rearrangement uses TRBV11-2 and TRBJ1-1; no definite D call. The germline V gene encodes CDR1 SGHAT and CDR2 FQNNGV. This CDR3 comprises 13 residues. Trimming left V 2 bases short and J 1 base short, with 5 bases between. CDR3 DNA: TGTGCCAGCAGCTTATCCCGGAACACTGAAGCTTTCTTT. This gives the protein CASSLSRNTEAFF.

V and J are TRBV2 and TRBJ2-2; 7 nucleotides line up with TRBD2. Per the germline V gene, CDR1 is SNHLY and CDR2 is FYNNEI. The CDR3 spans 15 residues. The junction had 8 bases not matched to a gene; V was cut back by 6 bases and J by 4 bases. The CDR3 is CASSGLVTATGELFF. CDR3 bases: TGTGCCAGCAGCGGACTAGTAACGGCCACCGGGGAGCTGTTTTTT.

The chain employs TRBV18 and TRBJ1-5; D may be TRBD1 (5 bases). The V and J ends lost 3 bases and 1 base respectively, with 13 bases between them. The V gene's germline CDR1 is KGHSH and CDR2 LQKENI. This CDR3 spans 16 amino acids. CDR3 sequence: CASSPVSGVSNQPQHF. In nucleotides, the CDR3 is TGTGCCAGCTCACCCGTATCGGGGGTAAGCAATCAGCCCCAGCATTTT.

The rearrangement joins TRBV28 to TRBJ1-5; 7 positions agree with TRBD1. The CDR3 has 12 residues. V was clipped by 5 bases and J by 7 bases; unmatched bases: 2. CDR1 is MDHEN and CDR2 is SYDVKM in the germline V gene. CDR3 sequence reads: CASSPGQQPQHF. The CDR3 coding sequence is TGTGCCAGCAGTCCGGGACAGCAGCCCCAGCATTTT.

This clone was recorded only once. The rearrangement joins TRBV4-2 to TRBJ2-7; weak D call: TRBD1 (6 bases). Trimming pared 0 bases from V and 4 bases from J, leaving 19 bases between. CDR3 size: 17 residues. The germline CDR1 and CDR2 sequences are LGHNA and YNFKEQ. The DNA for the CDR3 is TGTGCCAGCAGCCAAGATTTTTTGGTGGGGGCAGGATACGAGCAGTACTTC. Encoded protein: CASSQDFLVGAGYEQYF.

The genes are TRBV10-3 and TRBJ2-2; 13 bases line up with TRBD2. V trimming: 4 bases; J trimming: 6 bases; junction bases outside the gene matches: 17. The CDR3 totals 20 residues. Per the germline V gene, CDR1 is ENHRY and CDR2 is SYGVKD. CDR3 bases: TGTGCCATCAGTGCGCTCAGGACTAGCGGGAGTCGGTGGTCCCCCGGGGAGCTGTTTTTT. It specifies CAISALRTSGSRWSPGELFF.

The chain uses TRBV28 and TRBJ2-5; TRBD2 aligns across 11 bases. The CDR3 sequence is 14 residues long. The germline CDR1 and CDR2 sequences are MDHEN and SYDVKM. V was clipped by 6 bases and J by 4 bases; unmatched bases: 4. CDR3 bases: TGTGCCAGCAGCGTGACTAGCGGGGTAGAGACCCAGTACTTC. Protein: CASSVTSGVETQYF.

V is TRBV19 and J is TRBJ2-2; 11 bases align to TRBD2. The CDR3 totals 16 residues. The V segment lost 5 bases and the J segment 4 bases; nucleotides outside the gene matches: 6. Germline values: CDR1 LNHDA, CDR2 SQIVND (reference sequence). CDR3 sequence (DNA): TGTGCCAGTAGTGTCTCCGGGACTAGCGGCACCGGGGAGCTGTTTTTT. Translation gives CASSVSGTSGTGELFF.

The rearrangement uses TRBV7-2 and TRBJ2-3, with a tentative D call TRBD2 (5 bases). The germline V gene encodes CDR1 SGHTA and CDR2 FQGNSA. The CDR3 consists of 19 residues. The V end was cut by 0 bases, the J end by 4 bases, with 23 bases between. The CDR3 region is CASSLADWRSSLAADTQYF. In DNA form, the CDR3 reads TGTGCCAGCAGCTTAGCGGACTGGAGGAGTTCCCTAGCCGCAGATACGCAGTATTTT.

This clone was seen a single time. The chain links TRBV6-5 to TRBJ1-1; D is uncertain. CDR3 length equals 14 residues. Germline CDR1 and CDR2: MNHEY and SVGAGI. V shed 6 bases and J shed 1 base, with 12 bases lying between them. Here the CDR3 reads CASSFAYGNTEAFF. DNA of the CDR3: TGTGCCAGCAGCTTCGCCTACGGGAACACTGAAGCTTTCTTT.

The chain recombines TRBV19 with TRBJ2-7; no clear D. With 3 bases removed from V and 3 bases from J, the gap between germline ends came to 6 bases. CDR1 LNHDA and CDR2 SQIVND come from the germline V gene (reference sequence). The length of the CDR3 is 12 residues. The CDR3 is CASSMYGYEQYF. For the CDR3, the DNA is TGTGCCAGTAGTATGTACGGCTACGAGCAGTACTTC.

The gene calls are TRBV6-5 and TRBJ1-1; D is perhaps TRBD1 (6 bases). Germline V gives CDR1 MNHEY, CDR2 SVGAGI. Trimming stripped 6 bases from V and 9 bases from J, with 14 bases between. The CDR3 has 12 residues. The CDR3 DNA follows: TGTGCCAGCAGCCCTAGGGGGACGAAAGCTTTCTTT. Protein sequence: CASSPRGTKAFF.

CDR3 in DNA: TGCGCCGGAGGACAGGGCACAGATACGCAGTATTTT. Protein sequence: CAGGQGTDTQYF. The gene calls are TRBV10-2 and TRBJ2-3, with 7 bases identical to TRBD1. Per germline, CDR1 WSHSY and CDR2 SAAADI. The length of the CDR3 is 12 residues. V lost 11 bases, J lost 1 base, and 3 bases stayed unmatched.

A word on this clone: This same CDR3 is encoded by further DNA sequences in the sample. The V gene is TRBV30, the J gene TRBJ2-1, with 14 bases lining up with TRBD2. V trimming: 2 bases; J trimming: 6 bases; junction bases outside the gene matches: 3. The CDR3 runs 15 residues. Germline V CDR1 and CDR2: GTSNPN, SVGIG (reference sequence). The CDR3 region has the DNA TGTGCCTGGAGTCCGGGGACTAGCGGGGGCAATGAGCAGTTCTTC. Its protein product is CAWSPGTSGGNEQFF.

This rearrangement joins TRBV6-4 to TRBJ2-1, with TRBD2 matching over 8 bases. The CDR3 spans 19 residues. With 3 bases clipped from V and 0 bases from J, the junction kept 13 bases outside the gene matches. Germline-derived CDR1 and CDR2 are MRHNA and SNTAGT. CDR3 loop: CASSETHRERGYSYNEQFF. The CDR3 DNA reads as TGTGCCAGCAGTGAGACCCACAGGGAGCGGGGGTACTCCTACAATGAGCAGTTCTTC.

The V gene is TRBV19, the J gene TRBJ1-3; D remains unclear. Germline CDR1 LNHDA, CDR2 SQIVND (reference sequence). The CDR3 sequence is 14 residues long. Trimming pared 4 bases from V and 2 bases from J, leaving 9 bases between. The CDR3: CASSTSTAGNTIYF. The CDR3 nucleotides are TGTGCCAGTAGTACGAGTACGGCTGGAAACACCATATATTTT.

The rearrangement uses TRBV27 and TRBJ1-1, with D perhaps TRBD1 (5 bases). V was trimmed by 10 bases and J by 1 base, leaving 13 bases between them. From germline, CDR1 is MNHEY and CDR2 SMNVEV (reference sequence). CDR3 length equals 13 residues. CDR3 DNA: TGTGCCACCATTAACAGGTGGAACACTGAAGCTTTCTTT. Translated, it gives CATINRWNTEAFF.

This chain connects TRBV5-8 to TRBJ2-2, with D perhaps TRBD2 (6 bases). CDR3 length: 14 amino acids. V was trimmed by 3 bases and J by 5 bases, leaving 11 bases between them. The germline CDR1 and CDR2 sequences are SGHTS and YDEGEE. CDR3 in amino acids: CASSSGLRTGELFF. The DNA for the CDR3 is TGTGCCAGCAGCTCGGGACTTCGGACCGGGGAGCTGTTTTTT.

This clone has just one count. The chain uses TRBV11-2 and TRBJ2-3, with 9 bases identical to TRBD1. The V segment lost 5 bases and the J segment 8 bases; nucleotides outside the gene matches: 8. In germline, CDR1 is SGHAT, CDR2 FQNNGV. This CDR3 region has 14 residues. The CDR3 DNA sequence: TGTGCCAGCAGCCTCGGGACAGGGTCGTTTACGCAGTATTTT. It specifies CASSLGTGSFTQYF.